Presented here are 15 T cell receptor beta chains from one specimen sequenced in a study of metastatic and nonmetastatic thyroid tumors. TCRdb re-processed the PCR reads through MiXCR. This sample has about 32,000 clones, with roughly 21% found just once. Nobody among the patients had been given any treatment before thyroid surgery. The source material was blood. The receptors shown here come from a female donor with papillary thyroid cancer or a benign thyroid nodule (not recorded which). Some clones in this sample may be carry-over from other donors' samples.

This clone was seen at least ten times. This sequence joins TRBV5-1 and TRBJ1-3; tentatively, D is TRBD1 (6 bases). The CDR3 totals 15 residues. Germline V CDR1 and CDR2: SGHRS, YFSETQ. Trimming took 1 base from V and 4 from J, leaving 12 bases between them. As DNA, the CDR3 is TGCGCCAGCAGCTTGCAGGGGACTGGGGGAAACACCATATATTTT. Translation: CASSLQGTGGNTIYF.

This chain links TRBV6-1 with TRBJ1-2; D remains unclear. The CDR3 spans 10 residues. From germline, CDR1 is MNHNS and CDR2 SASEGT. V was cut by 2 bases and J by 8 bases, with 3 bases left in between. The CDR3 sequence is CASSEIGYTF. Here the CDR3 DNA reads TGTGCCAGCAGTGAAATAGGCTACACCTTC.

The chain couples TRBV7-8 to TRBJ2-7, with TRBD2 matching over 9 bases. The CDR3 extends over 18 amino acids. Germline V gene data show CDR1 as SGHVS and CDR2 as FQNEAQ. J gave up 2 bases and V 5 bases, and 16 bases lay outside the gene matches. DNA for the CDR3: TGTGCCAGCAGCCGCTCTACGGGCCCGGCGGGAGGGCCCTACGAGCAGTACTTC. Its protein product is CASSRSTGPAGGPYEQYF.

This clone was seen repeatedly, ten times or more. The V and J genes are TRBV20-1 and TRBJ1-5, with TRBD1 matching 9 bases. This CDR3 is 14 amino acids long. The germline V gene has CDR1 DFQATT and CDR2 SNEGSKA (reference sequence). V dropped 3 bases and J dropped 4; count of bases not matched to a gene: 4. CDR3 nucleotides: TGCAGTGCTAGGACAGGGGGGACAAATCAGCCCCAGCATTTT. Its protein is CSARTGGTNQPQHF.

In this sample, this clone turned up many times. The gene calls are TRBV2 and TRBJ2-7, with D tentatively TRBD1 (5 bases). In germline, CDR1 is SNHLY, CDR2 FYNNEI. The CDR3 spans 14 residues. Deletions cut 6 bases from V and 0 bases from J, with 12 bases between. This chain's CDR3 is CASRWTMSSYEQYF. CDR3 in DNA: TGTGCCAGCAGATGGACAATGAGCTCCTACGAGCAGTACTTC. Complete variable domain (other parts from reference TRBV2 and TRBJ2-7): EPEVTQTPSHQVTQMGQEVILRCVPISNHLYFYWYRQILGQKVEFLVSFYNNEISEKSEIFDDQFSVERPDGSNFTLKIRSTKLEDSAMYFCASRWTMSSYEQYFGPGTRLTVT.

The chain has TRBV11-2 and TRBJ1-6, with D possibly being TRBD1 (6 bases). Germline CDR1 and CDR2: SGHAT and FQNNGV. V was shortened by 4 bases and J by 10 bases, with 14 bases between the two germline ends. The CDR3 is 14 residues long. The CDR3 sequence is CASSSVGGPSPLHF. As DNA, the CDR3 is TGTGCCAGCAGCTCAGTTGGGGGGCCCTCACCCCTCCACTTT.

This clone was seen a handful of times. The chain recombines TRBV7-2 with TRBJ2-7; D ambiguous. The germline V and J ends were trimmed by 5 bases and 4 bases, with 6 bases remaining between them. The CDR3 is 11 residues long. Germline V gene data show CDR1 as SGHTA and CDR2 as FQGNSA. The CDR3 region has the DNA TGTGCCAGCAGCATCTGGTACGAGCAGTACTTC. Encoded protein: CASSIWYEQYF.

The table lists this clone with many counts. Other nucleotide sequences in the sample specify the same CDR3. The chain joins TRBV30 to TRBJ1-3; the match to TRBD1 covers 9 bases. Per germline, CDR1 GTSNPN and CDR2 SVGIG (reference sequence). The CDR3 runs to 11 residues. V was pared by 5 bases and J by 7 bases, with 0 bases of the junction left unmatched. The chain's CDR3 is CAWGQGNTIYF. Here the CDR3 DNA reads TGTGCCTGGGGACAGGGGAACACCATATATTTT. Full variable domain (missing parts from reference TRBV30 and TRBJ1-3): SQTIHQWPATLVQPVGSPLSLECTVEGTSNPNLYWYRQAAGRGLQLLFYSVGIGQISSEVPQNLSASRPQDRQFILSSKKLLLSDSGFYLCAWGQGNTIYFGEGSWLTVV.

This clone was counted many times. The J gene is TRBJ2-1, the V gene TRBV7-2, with D unresolved. The V gene's germline CDR1 is SGHTA and CDR2 FQGNSA. Trimming took off 5 bases at V and 5 bases at J, with 7 bases between the two ends. The CDR3 totals 12 residues. CDR3 in DNA: TGTGCCAGCAGCCGCTTCGACAATGAGCAGTTCTTC. It translates to CASSRFDNEQFF.

This clone showed up many times. The chain couples TRBV7-3 to TRBJ2-7, with D perhaps matching TRBD2 (5 bases). Trimming shortened V by 6 bases and J by 3 bases, and 12 bases separated the two germline ends. CDR1 is SGHTA and CDR2 is FQGTGA in the germline V gene. CDR3 size: 13 residues. Here the CDR3 DNA reads TGTGCCAGCAGTCAACTCGCGGGCTACGAGCAGTACTTC. Translated, it gives CASSQLAGYEQYF.

The sample holds many counts of this clone. The gene calls are TRBV30 and TRBJ1-2, with D possibly being TRBD1 (5 bases). Germline V lookup: CDR1 GTSNPN, CDR2 SVGIG (reference sequence). V dropped 1 base and J dropped 1 base, with 13 bases sitting between them. The CDR3 totals 15 residues. The CDR3, as DNA: TGTGCCTGGAGTGGCCGGGGGTGGGATAACTATGGCTACACCTTC. Protein product: CAWSGRGWDNYGYTF.

This clone has at least ten counts. The CDR3 sequence: CASSSPPPGPLYGYTF. As DNA, the CDR3 is TGTGCCAGCAGCTCTCCCCCCCCAGGCCCTCTCTATGGCTACACCTTC. The rearrangement links TRBV28 to TRBJ1-2; D gene ambiguous. The germline CDR1 and CDR2 sequences are MDHEN and SYDVKM. CDR3 size: 16 residues. Trimming left V 6 bases short and J 4 bases short, with 21 bases between.

The sample holds many counts of this clone. The same CDR3 is also encoded by other DNA sequences in this sample. The rearrangement uses TRBV6-1 and TRBJ1-1, with 7 nucleotides matching TRBD1. CDR3 length equals 12 residues. Germline assignment: CDR1 MNHNS and CDR2 SASEGT. V lost 8 bases, J lost 4 bases, and 4 bases stayed unmatched. In nucleotides, the CDR3 is TGTGCCAGCGGCCGACAGGGCACTGAAGCTTTCTTT. Its translation: CASGRQGTEAFF.

In this sample, this clone turned up many times. V gene TRBV29-1 combines with J gene TRBJ1-4; maybe TRBD1 (5 bases). This CDR3 spans 13 amino acids. Germline loops: CDR1 SQVTM, CDR2 ANQGSEA. V was shortened by 4 bases and J by 8 bases, with 14 bases between the two germline ends. CDR3 sequence: CSVAQGLGEKLFF. Here the CDR3 DNA reads TGCAGCGTTGCCCAGGGACTTGGCGAAAAACTGTTTTTT.

In its sample, this clone was seen many times. CDR3 residues: CASTGTEDTGELFF. In DNA form, the CDR3 reads TGTGCCAGTACCGGGACAGAGGACACCGGGGAGCTGTTTTTT. The rearrangement uses TRBV19 and TRBJ2-2; 7 bases match TRBD1. The length of the CDR3 is 14 residues. Germline-derived CDR1 and CDR2 are LNHDA and SQIVND (reference sequence). V shed 7 bases and J 3 bases; nucleotides not matched to a gene: 5.